The 13 T cell receptor beta chains presented below share a single source sample, sequenced in a study of graft-versus-host responses after intestinal transplantation. The assay was immunoSEQ multiplex PCR, and TCRdb's table has in-frame clones only and misses some. There are tens of thousands of clones in the sample; roughly 92% occur only once, and approximately 6.9% lies in the top ten. The sample was bone marrow, taken approximately 740 days after intestinal transplantation. These receptors originate from a human patient who received an intestinal transplant, so some T cells may come from the graft donor.

The chain has TRBV6-1 and TRBJ1-5; D not certain. Between the trimmed V and J ends, which lost 3 bases and 0 bases, there was a span of 6 bases. The CDR3 is 14 residues long. Germline V gene sequence: CDR1 MNHNS, CDR2 SASEGT. The DNA of the CDR3 is TGTGCCAGCAGTGAGGGTAGTAGCAATCAGCCCCAGCATTTT. This gives the protein CASSEGSSNQPQHF.

The rearrangement joins TRBV18 to TRBJ1-4, with D unclear. The CDR3 has 15 residues. The V and J ends lost 2 bases and 4 bases respectively, with 11 bases between them. Germline V lookup: CDR1 KGHSH, CDR2 LQKENI. The CDR3 loop reads CASSPSHGNNEKLFF. The CDR3 DNA is TGTGCCAGCTCACCATCGCACGGCAATAATGAAAAACTGTTTTTT.

The CDR3 coding sequence is TGTGCCAGCAGCTCACCCCTATCCTACGAGCAGTACTTC. This encodes CASSSPLSYEQYF. V is TRBV5-4 and J is TRBJ2-7, with D hard to call. CDR3 length: 13 residues. Trimming took 3 bases from V and 1 from J, leaving 8 bases between them. The germline V gene encodes CDR1 SGHNT and CDR2 YYREEE (reference sequence).

The V and J genes are TRBV5-5 and TRBJ1-4, with D hard to call. V was clipped by 4 bases and J by 5 bases, with 12 bases between them. This CDR3 comprises 14 residues. Germline V gives CDR1 SGHKS, CDR2 YYEKEE (reference sequence). The CDR3 loop is CASSPRPENEKLFF. CDR3 in DNA: TGTGCCAGCAGCCCCCGTCCTGAGAATGAAAAACTGTTTTTT.

The rearrangement links TRBV7-9 to TRBJ2-1, with TRBD2 matching over 16 bases. Germline V gene sequence: CDR1 SEHNR, CDR2 FQNEAQ (reference sequence). Germline trimming cut 3 bases from V and 0 bases from J; bases unmatched to any gene: 5. The CDR3 has 19 amino acids. This CDR3 is CASSLGLAGGPTSYNEQFF. The DNA of the CDR3 is TGTGCCAGCAGCTTGGGACTAGCGGGAGGGCCCACCTCCTACAATGAGCAGTTCTTC. Full variable domain (rest looked up from reference TRBV7-9 and TRBJ2-1): DTGVSQNPRHKITKRGQNVTFRCDPISEHNRLYWYRQTLGQGPEFLTYFQNEAQLEKSRLLSDRFSAERPKGSFSTLEIQRTEQGDSAMYLCASSLGLAGGPTSYNEQFFGPGTRLTVL.

CDR3 protein: CASSPGLAGEETQYF. In nucleotides, the CDR3 is TGTGCCAGCAGCCCGGGACTAGCGGGGGAAGAGACCCAGTACTTC. The chain has TRBV7-9 and TRBJ2-5, with TRBD2 identical over 14 bases. The junction had 2 bases not matched to a gene; V was cut back by 5 bases and J by 3 bases. The CDR3 contains 15 residues. Germline loops: CDR1 SEHNR, CDR2 FQNEAQ (reference sequence).

The chain employs TRBV29-1 and TRBJ2-5; D gene uncertain. Trimming took 6 bases from V and 5 from J, leaving 16 bases between them. CDR3 length: 13 amino acids. The germline V gene has CDR1 SQVTM and CDR2 ANQGSEA. The CDR3 bases are TGCAGCGTCCAACTTAGGGCCGGGGAGACCCAGTACTTC. This codes for CSVQLRAGETQYF.

CDR3 sequence reads: CASSPSINQPQHF. DNA of the CDR3: TGTGCCAGCTCACCTAGTATCAATCAGCCCCAGCATTTT. The genes are TRBV18 and TRBJ1-5; D unclear. V dropped 3 bases and J dropped 3 bases, with 6 bases sitting between them. This CDR3 has 13 amino acids. In germline, CDR1 is KGHSH, CDR2 LQKENI.

The rearrangement links TRBV30 to TRBJ2-3; D is perhaps TRBD1 (6 bases). Germline assignment: CDR1 GTSNPN and CDR2 SVGIG (reference sequence). The CDR3 is 13 amino acids. V was clipped by 0 bases and J by 9 bases, with 13 bases between them. Here the CDR3 reads CAWSVLGTRTQYF. The CDR3 nucleotides read TGTGCCTGGAGTGTACTCGGGACAAGGACGCAGTATTTT.

The CDR3 sequence is CASSLDSGGRNGYTF. The CDR3 DNA follows: TGTGCCAGCAGCTTGGATTCAGGGGGCAGGAATGGCTACACCTTC. The rearrangement links TRBV5-4 to TRBJ1-2; 8 positions agree with TRBD1. Germline V CDR1 and CDR2: SGHNT, YYREEE (reference sequence). V lost 0 bases and J lost 6; bases outside the gene matches: 7. The CDR3 runs 15 residues.

The V and J genes are TRBV14 and TRBJ2-3, with D perhaps TRBD1 or TRBD2 (5 bases each). V was cut by 0 bases and J by 2 bases, with 15 bases left in between. The germline V gene encodes CDR1 SGHDN and CDR2 FVKESK. The CDR3 runs 17 residues. CDR3 loop: CASSQDDVWGPTDTQYF. The CDR3 nucleotides read TGTGCCAGCAGCCAAGATGACGTTTGGGGACCCACAGATACGCAGTATTTT.

The chain couples TRBV5-6 to TRBJ2-2; 8 bases match TRBD1. V was clipped by 3 bases and J by 6 bases; unmatched bases: 7. Per germline, CDR1 SGHDT and CDR2 YYEEEE. The CDR3 spans 15 residues. The CDR3 nucleotides read TGTGCCAGCAGCTGGGGACAGGCCGGCGCCGGGGAGCTGTTTTTT. It encodes CASSWGQAGAGELFF.

The chain couples TRBV27 to TRBJ2-7; unclear D gene. V was cut by 4 bases and J by 2 bases, with 6 bases left in between. The CDR3 runs to 12 residues. The germline V gene encodes CDR1 MNHEY and CDR2 SMNVEV (reference sequence). The CDR3 bases are TGTGCCAGCAGTTCCCACCCCTACGAGCAGTACTTC. Translated: CASSSHPYEQYF.